This T cell receptor beta chain was retrieved from a study of T cell responses to AZD1222 COVID-19 vaccine. Whole-study findings and limits: Elevations in Spike-specific TCR breadth and depth followed administration of two AZD1222 doses.

Losses at the gene ends were 6 bases for V and 10 bases for J; bases not matched to a gene: 14. This CDR3 is built from 14 residues. Germline assignment: CDR1 MDHEN and CDR2 SYDVKM. Worth noting for this clone: The antigen remains unidentified.

Generated by immunoSEQ multiplex PCR, the TCRdb table keeps only in-frame clones and is missing some. The table lists around 110,000 clones, around 89% of them singletons. The TCR comes from an adult in good health. Sequencing was performed on peripheral blood, taken on day 0 of AZD1222 vaccination. The chain combines TRBV28 with TRBJ2-5, with 7 bases lining up with TRBD1. The CDR3 here is CASRDRQGEVSQYF. The CDR3, as DNA: TGTGCCAGCAGGGACCGACAGGGTGAGGTCAGCCAGTACTTC.